These 25 T cell receptor beta chains were sequenced from one sample in a study of blood T cell repertoires in COVID-19. The table came from immunoSEQ multiplex PCR; TCRdb's copy has only in-frame clones and leaves some out. Of about 300,000 clones in the sample, approximately 90% are singletons; the top ten hold approximately 5%. Sequencing was performed on PBMCs or T cells enriched from blood (not recorded which). All receptors derive from a woman aged 25 to 39 who had recovered from COVID-19.

This chain links TRBV5-6 with TRBJ1-2; 7 nucleotides line up with TRBD1. The CDR3 length is 14 residues. Trimming removed 5 bases from V and 4 bases from J; junction bases left unmatched: 8. Looked up from germline, CDR1 is SGHDT and CDR2 is YYEEEE. This CDR3 reads CASRRDSLVYGYTF. The CDR3 region has the DNA TGTGCCAGCAGGCGGGACAGCCTCGTCTATGGCTACACCTTC.

CDR3 nucleotides: TGTGCCAGCAGTTACTCGCAGGGGGGATGGACCGGGGAGCTGTTTTTT. As protein: CASSYSQGGWTGELFF. The chain combines TRBV6-5 with TRBJ2-2; D is possibly TRBD1 (7 bases). This CDR3 contains 16 residues. In germline, CDR1 is MNHEY, CDR2 SVGAGI. V lost 0 bases and J 5 bases, leaving 13 bases between the germline ends.

The V gene is TRBV6-5, the J gene TRBJ1-3; 9 bases map to TRBD1. Germline V CDR1 and CDR2: MNHEY, SVGAGI. The CDR3 totals 14 residues. The V segment lost 8 bases and the J segment 6 bases; nucleotides outside the gene matches: 8. Written as DNA, the CDR3 is TGTGCCAGCTCCTGGGACAGGGCTGAAAACACCATATATTTT. It encodes CASSWDRAENTIYF.

This clone was found once. The chain couples TRBV6-2 or TRBV6-3 to TRBJ2-7; the match to TRBD1 covers 10 bases. Trimming cost V 2 bases and J 2 bases; bases outside gene matches: 6. Looked up from germline, CDR1 is MNHEY and CDR2 is SVGEGT. The CDR3 has 16 residues. The CDR3 nucleotides read TGTGCCAGCAGTTACACCCCCGGACAGGGGGCCTACGAGCAGTACTTC. Encoded protein: CASSYTPGQGAYEQYF.

The CDR3 protein is CASSFKTGANSPLHF. In nucleotides, the CDR3 is TGCGCCAGCAGCTTCAAGACAGGGGCTAATTCACCCCTCCACTTT. The chain has TRBV5-1 and TRBJ1-6, with TRBD1 matching over 8 bases. This CDR3 contains 15 residues. Germline V gene lookup returns CDR1 SGHRS and CDR2 YFSETQ. V trimming: 2 bases; J trimming: 6 bases; junction bases outside the gene matches: 4.

V and J are TRBV28 and TRBJ1-2, with D hard to call. V was cut by 6 bases and J by 0 bases, with 14 bases left in between. The CDR3 is 15 residues long. CDR1 MDHEN and CDR2 SYDVKM come from the germline V gene. The CDR3 is CASRARRETNYGYTF. In nucleotides, the CDR3 is TGTGCCAGCAGGGCTAGGCGAGAAACTAACTATGGCTACACCTTC.

The sample holds a few counts of this clone. The chain uses TRBV27 and TRBJ1-2; 11 bases map to TRBD1. Germline V gene sequence: CDR1 MNHEY, CDR2 SMNVEV (reference sequence). The CDR3 runs 15 residues. The J segment lost 4 bases and the V segment lost 4 bases, leaving 5 bases of the junction unmatched. The CDR3 nucleotides are TGTGCCAGCAGTTCTCGGGACAGGGGGGTCTATGGCTACACCTTC. It is translated as CASSSRDRGVYGYTF.

This chain uses TRBV2 with TRBJ2-5; the match to TRBD2 covers 9 bases. The CDR3 has 17 amino acids. With V trimmed by 1 base and J by 4 bases, 10 bases remained unmatched. Germline V gene lookup returns CDR1 SNHLY and CDR2 FYNNEI. For the CDR3, the DNA is TGTGCCAGCAGTGAAGTGGCCGGCAGCGGGGGGTTAGAGACCCAGTACTTC. Translating it yields CASSEVAGSGGLETQYF.

V is TRBV3-1 (or the pseudogene TRBV3-2) and J is TRBJ1-6, with 9 bases identical to TRBD1. The CDR3 has 15 residues. CDR1 LGHDT and CDR2 YNNKEL come from the germline V gene (reference sequence). J was trimmed by 10 bases and V by 3 bases; bases with no gene match: 7. DNA of the CDR3: TGTGCCAGCAGCCAGTTAACAGGGGGCTACTCACCCCTCCACTTT. It yields the protein CASSQLTGGYSPLHF.

V gene TRBV4-3 combines with J gene TRBJ1-1; no clear D gene. This CDR3 region has 14 residues. V dropped 0 bases and J dropped 5 bases, with 10 bases sitting between them. Germline V gene lookup returns CDR1 LGHNA and CDR2 YSLEER. Here the CDR3 DNA reads TGCGCCAGCAGCCAAGATTGGTTGAGTACTGAAGCTTTCTTT. This translates into CASSQDWLSTEAFF.

In this sample, this clone turned up once. The rearrangement links TRBV6-5 to TRBJ1-1; D not resolved. Germline V CDR1 and CDR2: MNHEY, SVGAGI. Trimming pared 5 bases from V and 1 base from J, leaving 11 bases between. The length of the CDR3 is 14 residues. This CDR3 is CASSTTHANTEAFF. For the CDR3, the DNA is TGTGCCAGCAGTACCACTCATGCGAACACTGAAGCTTTCTTT.

This chain joins TRBV14 and TRBJ2-7; D may be TRBD1 (6 bases). The CDR3 consists of 15 residues. Germline V CDR1 and CDR2: SGHDN, FVKESK. Trimming stripped 0 bases from V and 0 bases from J, with 9 bases between. CDR3 nucleotide sequence: TGTGCCAGCAGCCAAGACAGGGGCCTCTCCTACGAGCAGTACTTC. Its translation is CASSQDRGLSYEQYF.

This clone turned up a few times. This CDR3 is CASSLGSHSSYEQYF. CDR3 nucleotides: TGTGCCAGCAGCTTAGGTTCCCACAGCTCCTACGAGCAGTACTTC. The rearrangement joins TRBV11-2 to TRBJ2-7, with D unclear. Trimming shortened V by 1 base and J by 0 bases, and 10 bases separated the two germline ends. Germline values: CDR1 SGHAT, CDR2 FQNNGV. There are 15 residues in the CDR3.

This rearrangement joins TRBV24-1 to TRBJ2-7; weak D call: TRBD1 (6 bases). CDR1 is KGHDR and CDR2 is SFDVKD in the germline V gene. This CDR3 is built from 15 residues. V was trimmed by 1 base and J by 3 bases, leaving 12 bases between them. CDR3 bases: TGTGCCACCAGTGATTTTGGGCAGGGGAACTACGAGCAGTACTTC. Its protein is CATSDFGQGNYEQYF.

Here the CDR3 reads CASSPLTGFYGYTF. Written as DNA, the CDR3 is TGTGCCAGCAGTCCCCTTACAGGTTTCTATGGCTACACCTTC. This chain links TRBV11-2 with TRBJ1-2, with a possible D match to TRBD1 (5 bases). The CDR3 sequence is 14 residues long. CDR1 and CDR2 (germline): SGHAT, FQNNGV. The V end lost 6 bases, the J end lost 4 bases, and 15 bases lay between the germline ends.

This chain joins TRBV5-8 and TRBJ1-5; D is undetermined. This CDR3 is 13 amino acids long. Deletions cut 2 bases from V and 1 base from J, with 4 bases between. Germline values: CDR1 SGHTS, CDR2 YDEGEE. The CDR3 DNA follows: TGTGCCAGCAGCTTACGGAGCAATCAGCCCCAGCATTTT. This gives the protein CASSLRSNQPQHF. The variable domain in full, with the rest retrieved from reference TRBV5-8 and TRBJ1-5, is EAGVTQSPTHLIKTRGQQATLRCSPISGHTSVYWYQQALGLGLQFLLWYDEGEERNRGNFPPRFSGRQFPNYSSELNVNALELEDSALYLCASSLRSNQPQHFGDGTRLSIL.

The chain recombines TRBV27 with TRBJ2-7; TRBD1 agrees at 9 bases. The CDR3 is made up of 15 amino acids. The trim removed 0 bases at V and 2 bases at J, leaving 2 bases unmatched. The germline CDR1 and CDR2 sequences are MNHEY and SMNVEV (reference sequence). The DNA for the CDR3 is TGTGCCAGCAGTTTATCTACAGGGGGCCCCTACGAGCAGTACTTC. Translating gives CASSLSTGGPYEQYF.

The chain is built from TRBV9 and TRBJ1-1; 8 bases fit TRBD1. Germline CDR1 and CDR2: SGDLS and YYNGEE. V was clipped by 3 bases and J by 1 base; unmatched bases: 11. The CDR3 contains 17 residues. Here the CDR3 reads CASSAPGGTGWNTEAFF. CDR3 DNA: TGTGCCAGCAGCGCACCCGGTGGGACAGGCTGGAACACTGAAGCTTTCTTT.

The chain couples TRBV5-1 to TRBJ1-4; 10 positions agree with TRBD1. Germline-derived CDR1 and CDR2 are SGHRS and YFSETQ. The CDR3 spans 15 residues. The V gene end was trimmed by 0 bases and the J gene end by 6 bases; junction bases not matched to a gene: 2. Here the CDR3 reads CASSLAGTGDEKLFF. The CDR3 DNA reads TGCGCCAGCAGCTTGGCCGGGACAGGGGATGAAAAACTGTTTTTT.

On this clone itself: At the DNA level, this CDR3 is encoded by other sequences in the same sample as well. The genes are TRBV5-1 and TRBJ2-2; a weak D match, TRBD2 (6 bases). This CDR3 is built from 14 residues. Germline CDR1 reads SGHRS; CDR2 reads YFSETQ. The V end was cut by 0 bases, the J end by 5 bases, with 8 bases between. Here the CDR3 DNA reads TGCGCCAGCAGCTTGGCCGGGGGAACCGGGGAGCTGTTTTTT. Protein sequence: CASSLAGGTGELFF.

This rearrangement joins TRBV7-3 to TRBJ1-4; perhaps TRBD1 as D (6 bases). Trimming cost V 5 bases and J 9 bases, with 19 bases left between them. Germline CDR1 SGHTA, CDR2 FQGTGA. CDR3 size: 15 residues. Here the CDR3 reads CASSRDRNGRQKLFF. CDR3 DNA sequence: TGTGCCAGCAGCAGAGACAGGAACGGCCGTCAAAAACTGTTTTTT.

The chain recombines TRBV7-6 with TRBJ2-5; 10 bases match TRBD2. The CDR3 totals 15 residues. Germline CDR1 is SGHVS and CDR2 is FNYEAQ. V was clipped by 5 bases and J by 4 bases; unmatched bases: 7. CDR3 sequence reads: CASSLGLAEVETQYF. Here the CDR3 DNA reads TGTGCCAGCAGCCTCGGACTAGCGGAGGTAGAGACCCAGTACTTC.

The CDR3: CASSHPSGLHF. The CDR3 region has the DNA TGTGCCAGCAGCCACCCGTCGGGCCTCCACTTT. The chain carries TRBV3-1 (or the pseudogene TRBV3-2) and TRBJ1-6; D is uncertain. The length of the CDR3 is 11 residues. The V gene lost 3 bases and the J gene lost 15 bases, with 9 bases spanning the gap. Germline V lookup: CDR1 LGHDT, CDR2 YNNKEL (reference sequence).

The chain is built from TRBV5-1 and TRBJ2-1; TRBD2 aligns across 9 bases. V trimming: 2 bases; J trimming: 0 bases; junction bases outside the gene matches: 3. The CDR3 is 16 amino acids. The germline V gene encodes CDR1 SGHRS and CDR2 YFSETQ. The CDR3 protein is CASSFSGGSSYNEQFF. In DNA form, the CDR3 reads TGCGCCAGCAGCTTCAGCGGGGGGAGCTCCTACAATGAGCAGTTCTTC.

The table lists this clone with a few counts. The chain joins TRBV5-1 to TRBJ1-1, with 12 nucleotides matching TRBD1. The CDR3 has 19 amino acids. Germline assignment: CDR1 SGHRS and CDR2 YFSETQ. V was pared by 3 bases and J by 3 bases, with 15 bases of the junction left unmatched. The DNA for the CDR3 is TGCGCCAGCAGCTCACCGCCGGGACAGGGGGCGCGGGGGGACACTGAAGCTTTCTTT. This codes for CASSSPPGQGARGDTEAFF.